The rows below give T cell receptor beta chains drawn from one sample of a study of cytomegalovirus exposure and HLA in healthy donors. Profiled with immunoSEQ multiplex PCR; TCRdb holds only in-frame clones, not every one. Altogether about 79,000 clones are present, over 85% being singletons, with the ten largest covering 3% to 4.5%. Sequenced material: PBMCs. The receptors come from a young woman in good health and CMV-seronegative. Both conserved end residues are part of each CDR3. The order of the fields is CDR3 DNA, CDR3 protein, clone size, J gene, V gene, D gene. A D gene is named only where the DNA matches it firmly. The size field is filled for only some rows; it gives once, few, many or a size class.

cdr3_nt: TGTGCCAGCAGTTATGGACTAGGTACCTACGAGCAGTACTTC; cdr3_aa: CASSYGLGTYEQYF; clone_size: .; j_call: TRBJ2-7; v_call: TRBV6-5; d_call: TRBD2
cdr3_nt: TGTGCCAGCGGGCGGGTCCGGGAAAAACTGTTTTTT; cdr3_aa: CASGRVREKLFF; clone_size: .; j_call: TRBJ1-4; v_call: TRBV28; d_call: .
cdr3_nt: TGTGCCAGCAGTCTAGCGGAACACACCGGGGAGCTGTTTTTT; cdr3_aa: CASSLAEHTGELFF; clone_size: .; j_call: TRBJ2-2; v_call: TRBV6-4; d_call: TRBD2
cdr3_nt: TGTGCCAGCTCACTCCAAAAGGGGAATCAGCCCCAGCATTTT; cdr3_aa: CASSLQKGNQPQHF; clone_size: .; j_call: TRBJ1-5; v_call: TRBV18; d_call: .
cdr3_nt: TGCGCCAGCGGGGAACAGGGGATGTTCTACGAGCAGTACTTC; cdr3_aa: CASGEQGMFYEQYF; clone_size: .; j_call: TRBJ2-7; v_call: TRBV5-1; d_call: TRBD1
cdr3_nt: TGTGCCAGTAGTATCGGGGTAGAGGGCTACGAGCAGTACTTC; cdr3_aa: CASSIGVEGYEQYF; clone_size: few; j_call: TRBJ2-7; v_call: TRBV19; d_call: .
cdr3_nt: TGTGCCACCAGCAGTGGCCCAGACAGGAGCTCCTACGAGCAGTACTTC; cdr3_aa: CATSSGPDRSSYEQYF; clone_size: .; j_call: TRBJ2-7; v_call: TRBV15; d_call: .
cdr3_nt: TGTGCCAGCAGCTTAACCCAGACAGGGCCAGGCAATGAGCAGTTCTTC; cdr3_aa: CASSLTQTGPGNEQFF; clone_size: .; j_call: TRBJ2-1; v_call: TRBV7-3; d_call: TRBD1
cdr3_nt: TGTGCCAGCAGCTTAGCCACTAGCGGGGGGGCCCATGAGCAGTTCTTC; cdr3_aa: CASSLATSGGAHEQFF; clone_size: .; j_call: TRBJ2-1; v_call: TRBV11-2; d_call: TRBD2
cdr3_nt: TGTGCCAGCAGCTCCACGGGGGGGTCTAATGAAAAACTGTTTTTT; cdr3_aa: CASSSTGGSNEKLFF; clone_size: once; j_call: TRBJ1-4; v_call: TRBV7-6; d_call: .
cdr3_nt: TGTGCCAGTAGTTTACAGGGGCGCTCTGGAAACACCATATATTTT; cdr3_aa: CASSLQGRSGNTIYF; clone_size: .; j_call: TRBJ1-3; v_call: TRBV19; d_call: TRBD1
cdr3_nt: TGTGCCAGCGCTAATGGGCAGGGAGGATTAAGTGGAAGACCAAACTATGGCTACACCTTC; cdr3_aa: CASANGQGGLSGRPNYGYTF; clone_size: .; j_call: TRBJ1-2; v_call: TRBV27; d_call: .
cdr3_nt: TGTGCCAGCAGCCGCCAAAGGGGGACGGCCTACGAGCAGTACTTC; cdr3_aa: CASSRQRGTAYEQYF; clone_size: .; j_call: TRBJ2-7; v_call: TRBV7-8; d_call: .
cdr3_nt: TGTGCTAGTGGTTTGGTGAGGGGCAGGGGGTACAATGAGCAGTTCTTC; cdr3_aa: CASGLVRGRGYNEQFF; clone_size: .; j_call: TRBJ2-1; v_call: TRBV12-5; d_call: TRBD1
cdr3_nt: TGTGCCAGTAGTATGATCGGACAGACCTACGAGCAGTACTTC; cdr3_aa: CASSMIGQTYEQYF; clone_size: .; j_call: TRBJ2-7; v_call: TRBV19; d_call: .
cdr3_nt: TGTGCCAGCAGCATGCCAACAGTGAATGAGCAGTTCTTC; cdr3_aa: CASSMPTVNEQFF; clone_size: once; j_call: TRBJ2-1; v_call: TRBV11-3; d_call: .
cdr3_nt: TGTGCCAGCAGTCGAGACAGGCTTCTAAATCAGCCCCAGCATTTT; cdr3_aa: CASSRDRLLNQPQHF; clone_size: .; j_call: TRBJ1-5; v_call: TRBV6-5; d_call: .
cdr3_nt: TGTGCCAGCAGCTCTCGACTAGTAAGGCAGTTCTTC; cdr3_aa: CASSSRLVRQFF; clone_size: .; j_call: TRBJ2-1; v_call: TRBV7-9; d_call: .
cdr3_nt: TGTGCCAGCAGCGTTAGCGGGAGAGAGTACAATGAGCAGTTCTTC; cdr3_aa: CASSVSGREYNEQFF; clone_size: few; j_call: TRBJ2-1; v_call: TRBV9; d_call: TRBD2